The rows below give T cell receptor beta chains drawn from one sample of a study of spatial heterogeneity in lung cancer. Using its own MiXCR run on the 5' RACE reads, TCRdb lists one record per CDR3 protein. The sample consists of tens of thousands of distinct CDR3 sequences, approximately 6.3% of them appearing once. The specimen was PBMCs, collected at surgery. Receptor source: a female donor with early-stage non-small cell lung cancer. CDR3s include the opening cysteine and the closing phenylalanine or tryptophan. The order of the fields is D gene, clone size, CDR3 length, J gene, V gene, CDR3 protein, CDR3 DNA. The D gene is left open where the match is weak. Some rows mark clone size as missing; the rest say once, few, many or name a class of expanded clone.

NA	many	11	TRBJ1-1	TRBV3-1	CASSQVGEAFF	TGTGCCAGCAGCCAAGTCGGAGAAGCTTTCTTT
NA	many	14	TRBJ2-1	TRBV6-6	CASSYSAGYNEQFF	TGTGCCAGCAGTTACTCGGCAGGTTACAATGAGCAGTTCTTC
NA	many	15	TRBJ2-1	TRBV20-1	CSVNRAIGTYNEQFF	TGCAGTGTAAACAGGGCGATCGGGACCTACAATGAGCAGTTCTTC
TRBD1	few	15	TRBJ2-7	TRBV2	CASSESQGALYEQYF	TGTGCCAGCAGTGAATCACAGGGGGCGTTATACGAGCAGTACTTC
NA	NA	14	TRBJ1-1	TRBV4-2	CASSQDRGSTEAFF	TGTGCCAGCAGCCAAGATAGGGGGAGCACTGAAGCTTTCTTT
NA	many	15	TRBJ2-5	TRBV20-1	CSAPLTGTSQETQYF	TGCAGTGCTCCCCTGACTGGGACTTCCCAAGAGACCCAGTACTTC
TRBD1	NA	13	TRBJ2-4	TRBV19	CASSPDRENIQYF	TGTGCCAGTAGTCCGGACAGGGAGAACATTCAGTACTTC
NA	many	14	TRBJ1-4	TRBV12-3/TRBV12-4	CASNPSGGNEKLFF	TGTGCCAGCAACCCCTCCGGGGGGAATGAAAAACTGTTTTTT
NA	many	15	TRBJ2-1	TRBV15	CATSRERDTFNEQFF	TGTGCCACCAGCAGAGAACGGGACACTTTCAATGAGCAGTTCTTC
TRBD1	many	16	TRBJ2-5	TRBV5-5	CASSSIRDRVDETQYF	TGTGCCAGCAGCTCTATCCGGGACAGGGTTGACGAGACCCAGTACTTC
TRBD1	many	14	TRBJ1-1	TRBV6-5	CASSPDRGNTEAFF	TGTGCCAGCAGCCCTGACAGGGGTAACACTGAAGCTTTCTTT
NA	many	12	TRBJ2-3	TRBV12-3/TRBV12-4	CASSPGKDTQYF	TGTGCCAGCAGTCCCGGGAAAGATACGCAGTATTTT
NA	NA	18	TRBJ1-1	TRBV14	CASSQDWLLTALFTEALF	TGTGCCAGCAGCCAAGATTGGTTGTTGACAGCACTGTTCACTGAAGCTCTCTTT
NA	few	15	TRBJ2-3	TRBV20-1	CSAGLPGASTDTQYF	TGCAGTGCTGGACTGCCCGGGGCTAGCACAGATACGCAGTATTTT
TRBD1	many	14	TRBJ1-6	TRBV3-1	CASSWTGDNSPLHF	TGTGCCAGCAGCTGGACAGGAGATAATTCACCCCTCCACTTT
NA	few	15	TRBJ2-2	TRBV5-1	CASSLDPSNTGELFF	TGCGCCAGCAGCTTGGACCCATCGAACACCGGGGAGCTGTTTTTT
NA	many	15	TRBJ1-1	TRBV27	CASSLHREGSTEAFF	TGTGCCAGCAGCCTTCACAGGGAGGGGTCCACTGAAGCTTTCTTT
NA	many	14	TRBJ2-5	TRBV12-3/TRBV12-4	CASSPGRLQETQYF	TGTGCCAGCAGTCCCGGTCGGCTCCAAGAGACCCAGTACTTC
TRBD2	few	16	TRBJ2-1	TRBV10-3	CAISQGLAGGENEQFF	TGTGCCATCAGTCAGGGACTAGCGGGAGGCGAGAATGAGCAGTTCTTC
NA	few	13	TRBJ2-1	TRBV28	CASDRGGLNEQFF	TGTGCCAGCGACAGGGGAGGGCTGAATGAGCAGTTCTTC
TRBD1	NA	14	TRBJ1-3	TRBV29-1	CSVRDSNSGNTIYF	TGCAGCGTTCGGGACAGCAACTCTGGAAACACCATATATTTT
TRBD2	many	14	TRBJ2-3	TRBV2	CAQSPGLADEAQYF	TGTGCTCAATCCCCGGGACTAGCGGACGAGGCGCAGTATTTT
NA	many	14	TRBJ2-1	TRBV20-1	CSASVTSSYNEQFF	TGCAGTGCTAGCGTTACTAGCTCGTACAATGAGCAGTTCTTC
TRBD2	many	17	TRBJ2-7	TRBV28	CASSPPRGGITSYEQYF	TGTGCCAGCAGCCCCCCACGGGGAGGGATTACCTCCTACGAGCAGTACTTC
TRBD2	NA	18	TRBJ2-3	TRBV5-1	CASSSLLLAGGRTDTQYF	TGCGCCAGCAGCTCCCTCCTTCTAGCGGGGGGGCGGACAGATACGCAGTATTTT
NA	many	14	TRBJ2-3	TRBV5-5	CASSSGPYTDTQYF	TGTGCCAGCAGCTCCGGACCTTACACAGATACGCAGTATTTT
NA	few	13	TRBJ2-1	TRBV12-3/TRBV12-4	CASRPGPHNEQFF	TGTGCCAGCAGGCCGGGACCGCACAATGAGCAGTTCTTC
TRBD2	many	15	TRBJ2-7	TRBV5-6	CASSFAGTSPNEQYF	TGTGCCAGCAGCTTTGCCGGGACTAGCCCTAATGAGCAGTACTTC
TRBD2	many	15	TRBJ2-3	TRBV7-3	CASSLGLAGTDTQYF	TGTGCCAGCAGCTTAGGACTAGCGGGCACAGATACGCAGTATTTT
TRBD1	many	14	TRBJ2-1	TRBV10-2	CASSDRASYNEQFF	TGCGCCAGCAGCGACAGGGCCTCCTACAATGAGCAGTTCTTC
NA	few	14	TRBJ1-1	TRBV14	CASSQFAMNTEAFF	TGTGCCAGCAGCCAGTTTGCGATGAACACTGAAGCTTTCTTT
NA	many	16	TRBJ2-2	TRBV20-1	CSARAGGKLNTGELFF	TGCAGTGCTAGAGCCGGTGGGAAACTGAACACCGGGGAGCTGTTTTTT
NA	few	13	TRBJ1-5	TRBV19	CASTVDVRKPQHF	TGTGCCAGTACAGTGGACGTTAGAAAGCCCCAGCATTTT
NA	many	12	TRBJ1-1	TRBV5-6	CASSLSGFEAFF	TGTGCCAGCAGCTTGTCTGGATTTGAAGCTTTCTTT
NA	many	16	TRBJ1-6	TRBV20-1	CSARPSKAPKDSPLHF	TGCAGTGCTAGGCCCTCGAAGGCCCCAAAGGATTCACCCCTCCACTTT
NA	few	15	TRBJ1-1	TRBV2	CASGRPLQGNTEAFF	TGTGCCAGCGGCCGACCCCTACAGGGAAACACTGAAGCTTTCTTT
TRBD1	many	14	TRBJ2-2	TRBV9	CASAGTGNTGELFF	TGTGCCAGCGCCGGGACAGGGAACACCGGGGAGCTGTTTTTT
NA	NA	13	TRBJ2-4	TRBV5-6	CASSQRDANIQYF	TGTGCCAGCAGCCAAAGGGACGCAAACATTCAGTACTTC
TRBD1	few	16	TRBJ2-7	TRBV7-6	CASSSLSGTAPDEQYF	TGTGCCAGCAGCTCCCTTTCCGGGACAGCTCCTGACGAGCAGTACTTC
NA	many	13	TRBJ1-2	TRBV20-1	CSALKPPGSGYTF	TGCAGTGCCCTAAAGCCCCCAGGATCTGGCTACACCTTC
TRBD2	medium-sized	14	TRBJ2-7	TRBV12-3/TRBV12-4	CASSSSGSSYEQYF	TGTGCCAGCAGTTCTAGCGGCAGCTCCTACGAGCAGTACTTC
TRBD2	many	15	TRBJ2-1	TRBV7-2	CASSPRGGRYNEQFF	TGTGCCAGCAGCCCCCGGGGGGGGCGATACAATGAGCAGTTCTTC
NA	few	15	TRBJ2-1	TRBV12-2	CASRLSGPIYNEQFF	TGTGCAAGTCGCTTATCTGGCCCAATATACAATGAGCAGTTCTTC
NA	many	15	TRBJ1-6	TRBV11-2	CASSLVSGENSPLHF	TGTGCCAGCAGCTTAGTCTCAGGGGAGAATTCACCCCTCCACTTT
NA	many	12	TRBJ2-7	TRBV29-1	CSATGTTYEQYF	TGCAGCGCGACCGGGACCACCTACGAGCAGTACTTC
TRBD1	many	14	TRBJ2-7	TRBV6-6	CASSYPDRGHEQYF	TGTGCCAGCAGTTATCCGGACAGGGGGCATGAGCAGTACTTC
TRBD2	many	14	TRBJ2-1	TRBV5-1	CASSLGGSHNEQFF	TGCGCCAGCAGCTTGGGCGGGAGCCACAATGAGCAGTTCTTC
TRBD1	many	17	TRBJ2-6	TRBV7-9	CASSGTGPTSGANVLTF	TGTGCCAGCAGCGGGACAGGGCCAACCTCTGGGGCCAACGTCCTGACTTTC
NA	many	15	TRBJ1-5	TRBV3-1	CASSQDGGTNQPQHF	TGTGCCAGCAGCCAAGATGGTGGAACCAATCAGCCCCAGCATTTT
NA	many	16	TRBJ2-3	TRBV4-1	CASSQDEAVPTDTQYF	TGCGCCAGCAGCCAAGATGAGGCCGTCCCCACAGATACGCAGTATTTT
NA	NA	15	TRBJ2-1	TRBV28	CASSLGGRDSGSVLF	TGTGCCAGCAGTTTAGGTGGCCGGGACTCCGGGTCGGTACTCTTC
TRBD2	few	13	TRBJ2-2	TRBV9	CASSGAGGGELFF	TGTGCCAGCAGCGGAGCGGGGGGCGGGGAGCTGTTTTTT
TRBD1	many	16	TRBJ1-1	TRBV13	CASSLRWTGGHTEAFF	TGTGCCAGCAGCTTAAGGTGGACAGGGGGCCACACTGAAGCTTTCTTT